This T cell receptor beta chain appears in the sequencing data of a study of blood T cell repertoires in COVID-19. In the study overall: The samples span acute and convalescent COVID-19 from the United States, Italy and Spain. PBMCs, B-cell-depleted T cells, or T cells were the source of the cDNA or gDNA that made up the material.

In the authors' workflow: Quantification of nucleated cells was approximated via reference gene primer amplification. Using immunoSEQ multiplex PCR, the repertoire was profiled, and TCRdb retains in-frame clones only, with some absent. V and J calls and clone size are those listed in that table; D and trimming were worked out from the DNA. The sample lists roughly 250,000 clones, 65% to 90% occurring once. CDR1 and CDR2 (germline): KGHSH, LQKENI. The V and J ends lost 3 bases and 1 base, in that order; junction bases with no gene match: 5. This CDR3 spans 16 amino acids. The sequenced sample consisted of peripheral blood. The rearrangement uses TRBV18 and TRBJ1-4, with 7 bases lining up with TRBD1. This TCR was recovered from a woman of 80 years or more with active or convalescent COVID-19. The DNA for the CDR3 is TGTGCCAGCTCACCCCGGGACAGTCTAACTAATGAAAAACTGTTTTTT. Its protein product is CASSPRDSLTNEKLFF.